Below, 23 T cell receptor beta chains from the same sample are listed, as sequenced in a study of OX40 agonist ivuxolimab in advanced cancers. Library method: the immunoSEQ multiplex PCR assay. TCRdb took this table from immuneACCESS and kept in-frame rearrangements with V and J called. Such tables lack part of the clones; where checked against another copy, unresolved V genes explain under half of the gap, and the rest is unexplained. The sample table shows tens of thousands of clones, and about 90% are seen once. The ten largest account for roughly 2.7% of the sample. Here the sequenced sample was CD4+ or CD8+ T cells sorted from blood, taken in a trial of the OX40 agonist ivuxolimab. The origin of the receptors is an adult with an advanced solid tumor such as melanoma, head and neck, liver or kidney cancer.

This chain links TRBV11-2 with TRBJ2-5, with a tentative D call TRBD1 (8 bases). The J call is doubtful: the DNA matches TRBJ2-7 better. The CDR3 totals 14 residues. Germline-derived CDR1 and CDR2 are SGHAT and FQNNGV. CDR3 nucleotides: TGTGCCAGCAGTCTAGCGTACAGGGGGGGCGAGCAGTACTTC. Translating it yields CASSLAYRGGEQYF.

The chain carries TRBV5-1 and TRBJ2-2, with D possibly TRBD1 on 5 matching bases. The CDR3 contains 15 residues. The germline CDR1 and CDR2 sequences are SGHRS and YFSETQ. The V and J ends lost 0 bases and 2 bases respectively, with 8 bases between them. The CDR3 spells CASSLGQGNTGELFF. CDR3 in DNA: TGCGCCAGCAGCTTGGGTCAGGGCAACACCGGGGAGCTGTTTTTT.

This chain links TRBV19 with TRBJ2-1, with D perhaps TRBD2 (5 bases). The CDR3 runs 14 residues. Trimming cost V 7 bases and J 8 bases, with 18 bases left between them. CDR1 and CDR2 from the germline V gene are LNHDA and SQIVND (reference sequence). CDR3 sequence reads: CASKSDGEGYEQFF. As DNA, the CDR3 is TGTGCCAGTAAATCCGACGGGGAAGGATATGAGCAGTTCTTC.

This rearrangement joins TRBV30 to TRBJ2-1, with D possibly being TRBD1 (5 bases). The CDR3 spans 16 residues. V lost 2 bases to trimming and J lost 6 bases, with 20 bases between them. CDR1 and CDR2 from the germline V gene are GTSNPN and SVGIG (reference sequence). Here the CDR3 reads CAWSRGSWGIGNEQFF. The CDR3 coding sequence is TGTGCCTGGAGTAGGGGCAGCTGGGGTATTGGCAATGAGCAGTTCTTC.

The chain uses TRBV4-2 and TRBJ2-7, with D possibly TRBD2 on 6 matching bases. This CDR3 is 13 amino acids long. From germline, CDR1 is LGHNA and CDR2 YNFKEQ. Deletions cut 2 bases from V and 4 bases from J, with 9 bases between. CDR3 nucleotide sequence: TGTGCCAGCAGCCAACTAGCGAAGTACGAGCAGTACTTC. Translation gives CASSQLAKYEQYF.

The V gene is TRBV29-1, the J gene TRBJ1-1, with no clear D. V dropped 6 bases and J dropped 3 bases, with 14 bases sitting between them. There are 13 residues in the CDR3. Germline V gives CDR1 SQVTM, CDR2 ANQGSEA. The CDR3 reads CSVGQWTDTEAFF. The DNA for the CDR3 is TGCAGCGTCGGGCAGTGGACTGACACTGAAGCTTTCTTT.

The V gene is TRBV19, the J gene TRBJ1-5, with D tentatively TRBD1 (5 bases). V gave up 5 bases and J gave up 9 bases, with 20 bases separating them. CDR1 and CDR2 from the germline V gene are LNHDA and SQIVND (reference sequence). This CDR3 has 15 residues. The CDR3 here is CASSSPTTRERPQHF. Here the CDR3 DNA reads TGTGCCAGTAGTTCCCCCACGACCAGGGAAAGGCCCCAGCATTTT.

This chain connects TRBV7-9 to TRBJ1-5, with D tentatively TRBD1 (6 bases). CDR1 is SEHNR and CDR2 is FQNEAQ in the germline V gene (reference sequence). The length of the CDR3 is 14 residues. The ends were cut back, 8 bases at V and 5 bases at J, with 16 bases in the middle. The CDR3 loop is CASPSGVRDQPQHF. CDR3 coding DNA: TGTGCCAGCCCCTCAGGGGTTCGGGATCAGCCCCAGCATTTT.

The chain combines TRBV7-9 with TRBJ1-1; possible D gene TRBD1, 6 bases. CDR1 and CDR2 (germline): SEHNR, FQNEAQ (reference sequence). The CDR3 has 14 amino acids. V was shortened by 6 bases and J by 8 bases, with 19 bases between the two germline ends. The CDR3 is CASSIQGAAPEAFF. Here the CDR3 DNA reads TGTGCCAGCAGTATACAGGGAGCGGCGCCGGAAGCTTTCTTT.

CDR3 loop: CASSSQGLAADTQYF. CDR3 DNA: TGTGCCAGCAGCAGCCAGGGACTAGCCGCAGATACGCAGTATTTT. The chain couples TRBV13 to TRBJ2-3; 9 nucleotides align to TRBD2. J gave up 4 bases and V 5 bases, and 7 bases lay outside the gene matches. Germline V gives CDR1 PRHDT, CDR2 FYEKMQ (reference sequence). This CDR3 contains 15 residues. Full variable domain (remainder filled in from reference TRBV13 and TRBJ2-3): AAGVIQSPRHLIKEKRETATLKCYPIPRHDTVYWYQQGPGQDPQFLISFYEKMQSDKGSIPDRFSAQQFSDYHSELNMSSLELGDSALYFCASSSQGLAADTQYFGPGTRLTVL.

V gene TRBV6-6 combines with J gene TRBJ2-2; D could derive from TRBD1 or TRBD2 (6 bases each). The CDR3 spans 15 residues. Trimming cost V 4 bases and J 7 bases, with 16 bases left between them. Germline V CDR1 and CDR2: MNHNY, SVGAGI (reference sequence). In nucleotides, the CDR3 is TGTGCCAGCAGTTCCCCCGGGGGCGCAATCGGGGAGCTGTTTTTT. This encodes CASSSPGGAIGELFF.

The CDR3, as DNA: TGCGCCAGCAGCCCACAGAACAGGGAGCGGGGCTACACCTTC. Amino acids: CASSPQNRERGYTF. The chain combines TRBV5-1 with TRBJ1-2, with D perhaps matching TRBD1 (6 bases). This CDR3 is built from 14 residues. The germline V and J ends were trimmed by 4 bases and 8 bases, with 18 bases remaining between them. Germline CDR1 SGHRS, CDR2 YFSETQ.

This chain joins TRBV5-6 and TRBJ1-5; D may be TRBD1 (5 bases). The CDR3 extends over 14 amino acids. V lost 5 bases and J lost 3, with 12 bases in between. Per germline, CDR1 SGHDT and CDR2 YYEEEE. The CDR3: CASSVRGVNQPQHF. DNA of the CDR3: TGTGCCAGCAGTGTACGGGGGGTCAATCAGCCCCAGCATTTT.

The rearrangement links TRBV10-1 to TRBJ1-1, with TRBD1 as a possible D gene (6 bases). Trimming took 0 bases from V and 6 from J, leaving 14 bases between them. This CDR3 region has 15 residues. Germline CDR1 WNHNN, CDR2 SYGVQD (reference sequence). CDR3 region: CASSESKVGAAEAFF. The CDR3 nucleotides read TGCGCCAGCAGTGAGTCGAAGGTGGGGGCGGCTGAAGCTTTCTTT.

This clone was seen more than once but under ten times. The chain joins TRBV18 to TRBJ1-1; D gene ambiguous. V dropped 3 bases and J dropped 1 base, with 6 bases sitting between them. Germline V gives CDR1 KGHSH, CDR2 LQKENI. CDR3 length: 13 amino acids. The CDR3 region is CASSPSQNTEAFF. CDR3 DNA sequence: TGTGCCAGCTCACCGTCCCAGAACACTGAAGCTTTCTTT.

The chain combines TRBV11-3 with TRBJ2-4; maybe TRBD1 (5 bases). V gave up 1 base and J gave up 1 base, with 11 bases separating them. This CDR3 has 16 residues. In germline, CDR1 is SGHNT, CDR2 YENEEA. The CDR3 here is CASSLGGSRAKNIQYF. The CDR3 DNA reads as TGTGCCAGCAGCTTAGGGGGCTCGCGGGCCAAAAACATTCAGTACTTC.

This sequence joins TRBV5-5 and TRBJ1-5, with 7 bases identical to TRBD1. CDR1 is SGHKS, CDR2 YYEKEE, per germline (reference sequence). CDR3 length equals 15 residues. J gave up 2 bases and V 2 bases, and 4 bases lay outside the gene matches. CDR3 nucleotides: TGTGCCAGCAGCTTAACAGGGGATGGCAATCAGCCCCAGCATTTT. This translates into CASSLTGDGNQPQHF. Based on the CDR3 plus reference TRBV5-5 and TRBJ1-5, the full variable domain is DAGVTQSPTHLIKTRGQQVTLRCSPISGHKSVSWYQQVLGQGPQFIFQYYEKEERGRGNFPDRFSARQFPNYSSELNVNALLLGDSALYLCASSLTGDGNQPQHFGDGTRLSIL.

This chain's CDR3 is CASSLAGSYEQYF. The CDR3 nucleotides read TGTGCCAGCAGTTTGGCCGGGTCCTACGAGCAGTACTTC. The rearrangement uses TRBV6-6 and TRBJ2-7; no clear D. Trimming removed 4 bases at V and 1 base at J, with 8 bases between. The CDR3 totals 13 residues. CDR1 is MNHNY, CDR2 SVGAGI, per germline (reference sequence).

In nucleotides, the CDR3 is TGCGCCAGCAGCTTGGAGACTAGCGGGGCCTCCTACAATGAGCAGTTCTTC. It yields the protein CASSLETSGASYNEQFF. The chain employs TRBV5-1 and TRBJ2-1; 11 bases line up with TRBD2. Germline V CDR1 and CDR2: SGHRS, YFSETQ. The CDR3 sequence is 17 residues long. After removal of 0 bases from V and 0 bases from J, the junction contained 2 bases not matched to a gene.

This chain uses TRBV19 with TRBJ2-1; either TRBD1 or TRBD2 may supply D (5 bases each). The ends were cut back, 8 bases at V and 8 bases at J, with 13 bases in the middle. The length of the CDR3 is 12 residues. CDR1 and CDR2 (germline): LNHDA, SQIVND (reference sequence). CDR3 region: CASANLGDEQFF. The CDR3 DNA follows: TGTGCCAGTGCTAATTTGGGGGATGAGCAGTTCTTC.

The chain employs TRBV4-3 and TRBJ2-3; a weak D match, TRBD1 (5 bases). The V and J ends lost 0 bases and 4 bases respectively, with 14 bases between them. Germline V gives CDR1 LGHNA, CDR2 YSLEER. The CDR3 contains 16 residues. The CDR3, as DNA: TGCGCCAGCAGCCAAGAGGTAGGGGCGGTCGCAGATACGCAGTATTTT. This translates into CASSQEVGAVADTQYF.

V usage is TRBV7-9 and J usage is TRBJ2-1; D may be TRBD1 (5 bases). CDR3 size: 15 residues. Germline loops: CDR1 SEHNR, CDR2 FQNEAQ (reference sequence). V was cut by 1 base and J by 8 bases, with 15 bases left in between. The CDR3: CASSLGSAGFHEQFF. In nucleotides, the CDR3 is TGTGCCAGCAGCTTAGGGAGTGCAGGGTTCCATGAGCAGTTCTTC.

The V and J genes are TRBV30 and TRBJ2-5, with TRBD1 identical over 8 bases. The CDR3 totals 12 residues. With V trimmed by 5 bases and J by 4 bases, 3 bases remained unmatched. CDR1 and CDR2 from the germline V gene are GTSNPN and SVGIG (reference sequence). CDR3 coding DNA: TGTGCCTGGGGAGGACAGGGAGAGACCCAGTACTTC. It is translated as CAWGGQGETQYF.